This T cell receptor (beta chain) was captured in a study of type 1 regulatory T cells. Study information: T-allo10 is a Tr1-enriched, alloantigen-specific CD4 T cell product made in vitro.

TCRdb re-called the reads through MiXCR, storing one row per CDR3 protein. Of over 55,000 distinct CDR3 sequences in the sample, 49% were seen once. A note on this clonotype: What it binds is not known.

Study-level results: Compared with non-type 1 regulatory T cells, type 1 regulatory T cells showed a more restricted TCR repertoire.

The specimen was cultured non-Tr1 T cells, either the whole culture or a sorted T cell fraction (not recorded which). The clonotype comes from a human donor in good health.

The DNA for the CDR3 is TGTGCCAGCAGTTCCGTCGGGGACCGAGACTCCTACGAGCAGTACTTC. Translation gives CASSSVGDRDSYEQYF. This chain links TRBV6-2 or TRBV6-3 with TRBJ2-7; D may match TRBD1 or TRBD2 (5 bases each). CDR1 is MNHEY and CDR2 is SVGEGT in the germline V gene. Trimming removed 4 bases from V and 0 bases from J, with 16 bases in between. This CDR3 is 16 amino acids long.